This record covers a single T cell receptor beta chain. The antigen is not known. This entry is derived from a study of T cell responses to AZD1222 COVID-19 vaccine. Study results and caveats: Spike-specific TCR repertoires showed rising breadth and depth after two AZD1222 doses. Donors were largely white British and mainly female; clonal diversity was possibly underestimated.

The protocol was immunoSEQ multiplex PCR, while the TCRdb copy is restricted to in-frame clones and leaves out a portion. The table shows around 110,000 clones, with approximately 90% occurring only once. The CDR3 has 17 amino acids. With 0 bases removed from V and 4 bases from J, the gap between germline ends came to 17 bases. Germline CDR1 SGHNT, CDR2 YYREEE (reference sequence). The specimen was peripheral blood, collected on day 0 of AZD1222 vaccination. This chain links TRBV5-4 with TRBJ2-1, with D unclear. The clonotype comes from an adult in good health. In nucleotides, the CDR3 is TGTGCCAGCAGCTTGGGCGGCAGTGGGCAATCTTACAATGAGCAGTTCTTC. Protein product: CASSLGGSGQSYNEQFF.